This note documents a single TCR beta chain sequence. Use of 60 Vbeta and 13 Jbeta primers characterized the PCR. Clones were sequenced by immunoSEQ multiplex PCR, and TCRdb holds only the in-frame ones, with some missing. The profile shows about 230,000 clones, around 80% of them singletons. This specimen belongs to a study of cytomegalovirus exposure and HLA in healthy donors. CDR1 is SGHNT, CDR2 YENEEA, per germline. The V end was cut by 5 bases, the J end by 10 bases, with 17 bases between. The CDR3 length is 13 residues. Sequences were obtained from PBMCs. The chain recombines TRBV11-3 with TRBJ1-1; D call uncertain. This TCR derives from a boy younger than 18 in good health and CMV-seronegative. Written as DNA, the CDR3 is TGTGCCAGCAGCGCTGGACGGATTAGCGGAGCTTTCTTT. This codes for CASSAGRISGAFF. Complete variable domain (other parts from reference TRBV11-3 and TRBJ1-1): EAGVVQSPRYKIIEKKQPVAFWCNPISGHNTLYWYLQNLGQGPELLIRYENEEAVDDSQLPKDRFSAERLKGVDSTLKIQPAELGDSAVYLCASSAGRISGAFFGQGTRLTVV.